This T cell receptor beta chain emerged from a study of shared clonotypes between healthy human individuals. Only CD45RO-negative cells positively selected for CCR7 counted as naive CD8 cells, so terminally differentiated effector memory CD45RA+ cells were excluded. As concerns this clone: The target antigen is unknown.

Clones were sequenced by immunoSEQ multiplex PCR, and TCRdb holds only the in-frame ones, with some missing. The sample has hundreds of thousands of clones, 90% to 97% seen once. Overall study findings and caveats: Blood was the only sampled material, and tissue repertoires likely differ. In contrast to clonotypes shared by all four donors, non-shared clonotypes had lower generation probabilities.

Per germline, CDR1 PRHDT and CDR2 FYEKMQ (reference sequence). The CDR3 has 17 residues. V lost 4 bases and J lost 3; bases outside the gene matches: 15. The sample taken for sequencing was naive CD8+ T cells sorted from blood. The origin of this receptor is a woman aged 25 to 45 in good health. The chain carries TRBV13 and TRBJ2-7, with 7 bases aligning to TRBD1. CDR3 nucleotides: TGTGCCAGCAGCTCTCCCTCGACCGGGACAGCGATCTACGAGCAGTACTTC. Its protein is CASSSPSTGTAIYEQYF.